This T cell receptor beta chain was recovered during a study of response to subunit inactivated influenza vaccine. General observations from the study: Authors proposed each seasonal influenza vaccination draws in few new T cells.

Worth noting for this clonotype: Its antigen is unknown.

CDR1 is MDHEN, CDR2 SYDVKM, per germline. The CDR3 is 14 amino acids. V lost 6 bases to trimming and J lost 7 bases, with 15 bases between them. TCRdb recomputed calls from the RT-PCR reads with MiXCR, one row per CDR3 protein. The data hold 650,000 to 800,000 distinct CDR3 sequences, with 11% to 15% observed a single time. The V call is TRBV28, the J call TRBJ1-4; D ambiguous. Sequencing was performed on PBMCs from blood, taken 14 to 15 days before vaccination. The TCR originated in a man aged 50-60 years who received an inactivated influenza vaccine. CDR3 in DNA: TGTGCCAGCAGACCGGGATCGATGGGTGAAAAACTGTTTTTT. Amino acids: CASRPGSMGEKLFF. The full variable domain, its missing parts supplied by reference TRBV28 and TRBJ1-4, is DVKVTQSSRYLVKRTGEKVFLECVQDMDHENMFWYRQDPGLGLRLIYFSYDVKMKEKGDIPEGYSVSREKKERFSLILESASTNQTSMYLCASRPGSMGEKLFFGSGTQLSVL.